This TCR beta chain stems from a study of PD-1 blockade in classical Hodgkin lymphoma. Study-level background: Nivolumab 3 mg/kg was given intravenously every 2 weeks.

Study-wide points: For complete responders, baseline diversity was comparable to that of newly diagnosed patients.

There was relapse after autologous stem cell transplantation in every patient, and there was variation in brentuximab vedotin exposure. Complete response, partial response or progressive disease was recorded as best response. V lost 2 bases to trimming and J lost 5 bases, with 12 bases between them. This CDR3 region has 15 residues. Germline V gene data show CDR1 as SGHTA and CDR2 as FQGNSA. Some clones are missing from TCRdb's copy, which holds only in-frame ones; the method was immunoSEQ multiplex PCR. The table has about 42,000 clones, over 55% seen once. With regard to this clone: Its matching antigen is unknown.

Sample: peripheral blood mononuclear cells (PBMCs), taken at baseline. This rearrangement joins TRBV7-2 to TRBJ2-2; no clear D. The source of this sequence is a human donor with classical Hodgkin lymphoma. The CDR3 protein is CASSLHRITTGELFF. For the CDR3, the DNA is TGTGCCAGCAGCTTACATCGGATTACAACCGGGGAGCTGTTTTTT.